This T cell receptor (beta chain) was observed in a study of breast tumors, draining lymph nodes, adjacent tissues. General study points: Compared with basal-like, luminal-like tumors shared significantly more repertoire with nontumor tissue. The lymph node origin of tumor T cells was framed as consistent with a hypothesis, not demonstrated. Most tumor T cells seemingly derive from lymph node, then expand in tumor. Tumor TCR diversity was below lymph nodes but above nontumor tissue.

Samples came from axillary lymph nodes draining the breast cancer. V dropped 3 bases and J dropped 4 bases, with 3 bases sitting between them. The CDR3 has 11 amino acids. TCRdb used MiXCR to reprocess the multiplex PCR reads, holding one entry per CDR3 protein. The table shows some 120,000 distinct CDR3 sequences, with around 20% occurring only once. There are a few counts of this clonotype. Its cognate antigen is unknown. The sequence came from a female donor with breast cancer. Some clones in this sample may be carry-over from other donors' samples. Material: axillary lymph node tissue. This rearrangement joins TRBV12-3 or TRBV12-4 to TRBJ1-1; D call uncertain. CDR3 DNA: TGTGCCAGCAGTTTGGGCACTGAAGCTTTCTTT. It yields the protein CASSLGTEAFF.